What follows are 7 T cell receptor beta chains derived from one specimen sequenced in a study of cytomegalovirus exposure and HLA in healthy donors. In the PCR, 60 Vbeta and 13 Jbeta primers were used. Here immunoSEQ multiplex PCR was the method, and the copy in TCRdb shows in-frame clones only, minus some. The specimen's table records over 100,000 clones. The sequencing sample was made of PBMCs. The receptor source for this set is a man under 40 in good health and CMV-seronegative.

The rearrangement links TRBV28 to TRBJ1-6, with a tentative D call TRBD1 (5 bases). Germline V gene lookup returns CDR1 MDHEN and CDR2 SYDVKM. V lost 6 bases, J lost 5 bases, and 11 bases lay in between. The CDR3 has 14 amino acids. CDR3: CASSRQYHNSPLHF. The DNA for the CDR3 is TGTGCCAGCAGCCGACAGTACCATAATTCACCCCTCCACTTT.

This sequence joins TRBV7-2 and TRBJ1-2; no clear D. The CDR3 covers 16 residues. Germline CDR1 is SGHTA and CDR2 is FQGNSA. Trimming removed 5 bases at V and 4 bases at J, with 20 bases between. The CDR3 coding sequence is TGTGCCAGCAGCCCAACACATAACCTCCGAAGCTATGGCTACACCTTC. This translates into CASSPTHNLRSYGYTF.

Written as DNA, the CDR3 is TGTGCCAGCTCACCAGGATTCCTCGGGGAGACCCAGTACTTC. Translation: CASSPGFLGETQYF. The rearrangement joins TRBV18 to TRBJ2-5; D is uncertain. Per the germline V gene, CDR1 is KGHSH and CDR2 is LQKENI. CDR3 length: 14 amino acids. The ends were cut back, 2 bases at V and 5 bases at J, with 12 bases in the middle.

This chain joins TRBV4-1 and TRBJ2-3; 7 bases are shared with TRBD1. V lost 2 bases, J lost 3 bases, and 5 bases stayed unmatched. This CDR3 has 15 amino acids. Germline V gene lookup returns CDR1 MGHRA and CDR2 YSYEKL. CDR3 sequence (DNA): TGCGCCAGCAGCCAAACAGGGGATTGGACAGATACGCAGTATTTT. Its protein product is CASSQTGDWTDTQYF.

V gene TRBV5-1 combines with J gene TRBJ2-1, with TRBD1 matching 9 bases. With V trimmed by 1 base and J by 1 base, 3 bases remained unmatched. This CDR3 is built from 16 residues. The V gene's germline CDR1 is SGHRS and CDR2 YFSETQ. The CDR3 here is CASSLRGQGSYNEQFF. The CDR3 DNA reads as TGCGCCAGCAGCTTGAGGGGACAGGGATCCTACAATGAGCAGTTCTTC.

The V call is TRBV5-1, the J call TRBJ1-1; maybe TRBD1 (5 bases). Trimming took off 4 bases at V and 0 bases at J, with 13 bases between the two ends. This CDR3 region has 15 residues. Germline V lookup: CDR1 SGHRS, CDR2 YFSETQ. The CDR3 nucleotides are TGCGCCAGCAGCGCCAGGGTAGCCCTGAACACTGAAGCTTTCTTT. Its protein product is CASSARVALNTEAFF.

CDR3 coding DNA: TGTGCCAGCAGGGGTACAGGGTTTAGCGGCTACACCTTC. It is translated as CASRGTGFSGYTF. V and J are TRBV25-1 and TRBJ1-2; D perhaps matches TRBD1 (6 bases). Deletions cut 6 bases from V and 8 bases from J, with 16 bases between. Germline V gene data show CDR1 as MGHDK and CDR2 as SYGVNS. The CDR3 contains 13 residues.